The 10 T cell receptor beta chains given below trace back to one sample, sequenced in a study of T cell repertoires in cytomegalovirus infection. Antigen specificity for these receptors is unknown. In TCRdb, the reads were re-called with MiXCR into one record per CDR3 protein. In the table there are roughly 730,000 distinct CDR3 sequences, roughly 33% of which are singletons. The specimen was cultured PBMCs, collected from culture after CMV antigen stimulation. Receptors were obtained from a human donor in good health (CMV status not recorded). Some clones in this sample may be carry-over from other donors' samples.

The rearrangement uses TRBV7-9 and TRBJ1-1; no clear D. Germline values: CDR1 SEHNR, CDR2 FQNEAQ (reference sequence). There are 15 residues in the CDR3. The ends were cut back, 5 bases at V and 2 bases at J, with 15 bases in the middle. The CDR3: CASSLGVDRNTEAFF. In DNA form, the CDR3 reads TGTGCCAGCAGCCTGGGTGTGGATAGAAACACTGAAGCTTTCTTT.

The V call is TRBV20-1, the J call TRBJ2-7; D ambiguous. V was pared by 4 bases and J by 5 bases, with 15 bases between. The CDR3 runs 13 residues. Per germline, CDR1 DFQATT and CDR2 SNEGSKA (reference sequence). CDR3 DNA sequence: TGCAGTGCTACAGTTGGCGGTAACCACGAGCAGTACTTC. It yields the protein CSATVGGNHEQYF.

The chain joins TRBV12-3 or TRBV12-4 to TRBJ1-4; D gene ambiguous. The CDR3 covers 14 residues. V lost 2 bases, J lost 5 bases, and 9 bases lay in between. CDR3 sequence (DNA): TGTGCCAGCAGTTTACAACAGAAGAATGAAAAACTGTTTTTT. It encodes CASSLQQKNEKLFF.

This clonotype was detected ten times or more. The chain couples TRBV7-2 to TRBJ2-4; 10 positions match TRBD2. Per germline, CDR1 SGHTA and CDR2 FQGNSA. This CDR3 spans 18 amino acids. The ends lost 1 base at V and 0 bases at J; junction bases unmatched: 6. The CDR3 DNA is TGTGCCAGCAGCTTAGGGCTAGCGGGAGTACTAGCCAAAAACATTCAGTACTTC. Encoded protein: CASSLGLAGVLAKNIQYF. Full variable domain (missing parts from reference TRBV7-2 and TRBJ2-4): GAGVSQSPSNKVTEKGKDVELRCDPISGHTALYWYRQSLGQGLEFLIYFQGNSAPDKSGLPSDRFSAERTGGSVSTLTIQRTQQEDSAVYLCASSLGLAGVLAKNIQYFGAGTRLSVL.

This clonotype was observed a handful of times. CDR3 DNA: TGTGCCAGCAGTGAAAGGGGGGCAGCTTTCTTT. Its translation: CASSERGAAFF. This sequence joins TRBV6-1 and TRBJ1-1; TRBD1 might be the D (6 bases). The CDR3 runs 11 residues. V gave up 2 bases and J gave up 10 bases, with 8 bases separating them. Germline V lookup: CDR1 MNHNS, CDR2 SASEGT.

The V call is TRBV4-2, the J call TRBJ1-4, with 7 bases that match TRBD1. Per the germline V gene, CDR1 is LGHNA and CDR2 is YNFKEQ. The ends lost 1 base at V and 6 bases at J; junction bases unmatched: 2. CDR3 length equals 14 residues. CDR3 sequence reads: CASSQAGQYEKLFF. CDR3 sequence (DNA): TGTGCCAGCAGCCAAGCGGGACAGTATGAAAAACTGTTTTTT.

The rearrangement uses TRBV6-6 and TRBJ1-5; 10 bases match TRBD1. CDR3 length: 17 amino acids. The V and J ends lost 5 bases and 4 bases, in that order; junction bases with no gene match: 11. CDR1 is MNHNY and CDR2 is SVGAGI in the germline V gene (reference sequence). The CDR3 here is CASSRRDRGVANQPQHF. The CDR3 coding sequence is TGTGCCAGCAGTCGCCGGGACAGGGGCGTAGCAAATCAGCCCCAGCATTTT.

The chain joins TRBV5-4 to TRBJ1-6; 10 bases agree with TRBD1. V dropped 1 base and J dropped 10; count of bases not matched to a gene: 5. The germline V gene has CDR1 SGHNT and CDR2 YYREEE (reference sequence). The CDR3 has 15 residues. The CDR3 reads CASSLPGTGVSPLHF. The DNA for the CDR3 is TGTGCCAGCAGCTTGCCCGGGACAGGGGTCTCACCCCTCCACTTT.

The V and J genes are TRBV19 and TRBJ1-2, with D hard to call. Looked up from germline, CDR1 is LNHDA and CDR2 is SQIVND (reference sequence). Trimming stripped 6 bases from V and 3 bases from J, with 11 bases between. The CDR3 spans 13 residues. The CDR3 nucleotides are TGTGCCAGTAGGGTCGCGCAGCACTATGGCTACACCTTC. This gives the protein CASRVAQHYGYTF.

V and J are TRBV5-4 and TRBJ1-5; D ambiguous. This CDR3 comprises 12 residues. The germline V and J ends were trimmed by 0 bases and 6 bases, with 4 bases remaining between them. The germline V gene has CDR1 SGHNT and CDR2 YYREEE (reference sequence). This CDR3 reads CASSLDTQPQHF. In DNA, the CDR3 is TGTGCCAGCAGCTTGGACACTCAGCCCCAGCATTTT.